Following are 26 T cell receptor beta chains from one sample sequenced in a study of long-term antiretroviral therapy in people with HIV. Survey level was the resolution at which the v3.0 immunoSEQ assay ran. Assay: immunoSEQ multiplex PCR; the TCRdb copy retains only in-frame clones and omits some. This table holds 18,000 or so clones, 91% found once. The sequences come from unsorted PBMCs, collected 3 years after starting antiretroviral therapy. These receptors were collected from a man in his forties or fifties with HIV.

This sequence joins TRBV4-3 and TRBJ2-2, with 8 positions matching TRBD2. With 3 bases clipped from V and 2 bases from J, the junction kept 8 bases outside the gene matches. This CDR3 spans 17 amino acids. Germline loops: CDR1 LGHNA, CDR2 YSLEER. The CDR3 nucleotides read TGCGCCAGCAGCCACCCCGTAGCGGGGACAAACACCGGGGAGCTGTTTTTT. Its translation: CASSHPVAGTNTGELFF.

The chain joins TRBV20-1 to TRBJ2-7; a possible D gene is TRBD2 (5 bases). The V and J ends lost 3 bases and 10 bases respectively, with 13 bases between them. CDR1 DFQATT and CDR2 SNEGSKA come from the germline V gene (reference sequence). The CDR3 consists of 11 residues. The CDR3, as DNA: TGCAGTGCTAGTGACCGAGCGGCTCAGTACTTC. Its translation: CSASDRAAQYF.

The V and J genes are TRBV28 and TRBJ2-7; D remains ambiguous. The V end was cut by 5 bases, the J end by 3 bases, with 14 bases between. From germline, CDR1 is MDHEN and CDR2 SYDVKM. The CDR3 is 14 residues long. CDR3 loop: CASSLELSGYEQYF. The CDR3 bases are TGTGCCAGCAGTCTCGAACTCTCGGGCTACGAGCAGTACTTC.

The gene calls are TRBV19 and TRBJ2-7; 9 nucleotides agree with TRBD1. CDR1 and CDR2 (germline): LNHDA, SQIVND (reference sequence). The CDR3 loop spans 15 amino acids. After removal of 2 bases from V and 5 bases from J, the junction contained 7 bases not matched to a gene. CDR3 protein: CASSIRNRGHDEQYF. CDR3 sequence (DNA): TGTGCCAGTAGTATAAGGAACAGGGGGCACGACGAGCAGTACTTC.

CDR3 sequence: CASSDRANPDTQYF. The CDR3 region has the DNA TGCGCCAGCAGTGATCGGGCTAATCCAGATACGCAGTATTTT. V is TRBV10-1 and J is TRBJ2-3; D call uncertain. This CDR3 comprises 14 residues. Trimming took 3 bases from V and 4 from J, leaving 11 bases between them. Germline loops: CDR1 WNHNN, CDR2 SYGVQD (reference sequence).

Only one count was recorded for this clone. This sequence joins TRBV5-1 and TRBJ2-7; 7 nucleotides line up with TRBD1. Germline assignment: CDR1 SGHRS and CDR2 YFSETQ. Trimming at V came to 2 bases and at J to 2 bases, leaving 1 base not matched to a gene. This CDR3 region has 13 residues. The CDR3 nucleotides are TGCGCCAGCAGCTTCGGACAGGCCTACGAGCAGTACTTC. This sequence encodes CASSFGQAYEQYF.

CDR3 nucleotide sequence: TGTGCCAGCAGCTTAGATCATGGGGATACGCAGTATTTT. Its protein is CASSLDHGDTQYF. This chain joins TRBV11-2 and TRBJ2-3; D is unresolved. Germline V gives CDR1 SGHAT, CDR2 FQNNGV. V dropped 0 bases and J dropped 6 bases, with 7 bases sitting between them. This CDR3 contains 13 residues.

Of note for this clone: At one of its ends the junction is not consistent with the germline gene, which may arise from a read error. The V gene is TRBV5-1, the J gene TRBJ2-2, with D unclear. The CDR3 sequence is 13 residues long. Germline V gives CDR1 SGHRS, CDR2 YFSETQ. The CDR3 region has the DNA TGCGCCAGCACCTTGGGCTCGGGCGGGGAGCTGTTTTTT. Residues: CASTLGSGGELFF.

This clone was observed a single time. The rearrangement links TRBV6-1 to TRBJ2-1; unclear D gene. The CDR3 is 12 residues long. Deletions cut 6 bases from V and 4 bases from J, with 7 bases between. Germline CDR1 MNHNS, CDR2 SASEGT. CDR3 nucleotides: TGTGCCAGCAGACAACAGTACAATGAGCAGTTCTTC. Its protein is CASRQQYNEQFF.

V is TRBV6-5 and J is TRBJ2-2; possible D gene TRBD2, 6 bases. The CDR3 is 15 residues long. Trimming took off 10 bases at V and 1 base at J, with 16 bases between the two ends. CDR1 is MNHEY, CDR2 SVGAGI, per germline. CDR3 in DNA: TGTGCCACCGCTTGGACGGGAGAGAACACCGGGGAGCTGTTTTTT. It codes for CATAWTGENTGELFF.

This clone was picked up a small number of times. The V gene is TRBV29-1, the J gene TRBJ1-1; D is uncertain. V gave up 4 bases and J gave up 6 bases, with 15 bases separating them. CDR3 length: 13 residues. Germline lookup yields CDR1 SQVTM and CDR2 ANQGSEA. This CDR3 reads CSVAVKREAEAFF. The CDR3 nucleotides are TGCAGCGTTGCCGTGAAAAGGGAGGCTGAAGCTTTCTTT.

The genes are TRBV5-5 and TRBJ2-3; D is perhaps TRBD2 (6 bases). The germline V and J ends were trimmed by 0 bases and 1 base, with 9 bases remaining between them. The V gene's germline CDR1 is SGHKS and CDR2 YYEKEE (reference sequence). The CDR3 is 15 amino acids. For the CDR3, the DNA is TGTGCCAGCAGCTTGGGGTGGGGGGGCACAGATACGCAGTATTTT. It yields the protein CASSLGWGGTDTQYF.

The CDR3 bases are TGTGCCAGCGGGTCCCTAGCGGGGGGGTACACAGATACGCAGTATTTT. This encodes CASGSLAGGYTDTQYF. V gene TRBV27 combines with J gene TRBJ2-3; 12 positions match TRBD2. This CDR3 has 16 amino acids. Germline V gene sequence: CDR1 MNHEY, CDR2 SMNVEV (reference sequence). V gave up 8 bases and J gave up 2 bases; unmatched junction bases: 8.

This chain connects TRBV10-3 to TRBJ2-7; maybe TRBD2 (5 bases). The CDR3 extends over 13 amino acids. V shed 3 bases and J shed 2 bases, with 8 bases lying between them. In germline, CDR1 is ENHRY, CDR2 SYGVKD. The CDR3 sequence is CAISDLAAYEQYF. The DNA for the CDR3 is TGTGCCATCAGTGATCTAGCCGCCTACGAGCAGTACTTC.

The CDR3 DNA reads TGTGCCAGCAGCGAGGCGGAGCGAAACACTGAAGCTTTCTTT. Translated, it gives CASSEAERNTEAFF. This chain joins TRBV5-4 and TRBJ1-1; D not certain. With 4 bases removed from V and 2 bases from J, the gap between germline ends came to 12 bases. This CDR3 contains 14 residues. Germline V CDR1 and CDR2: SGHNT, YYREEE (reference sequence).

This chain uses TRBV27 with TRBJ2-7, with TRBD1 matching over 9 bases. Germline CDR1 reads MNHEY; CDR2 reads SMNVEV (reference sequence). V dropped 3 bases and J dropped 7; count of bases not matched to a gene: 10. There are 15 residues in the CDR3. The chain's CDR3 is CASSFRATGGVEQYF. DNA of the CDR3: TGTGCCAGCAGTTTCCGGGCGACAGGGGGAGTTGAGCAGTACTTC.

The V gene is TRBV5-1, the J gene TRBJ2-3, with 9 bases that match TRBD1. CDR1 is SGHRS and CDR2 is YFSETQ in the germline V gene. J lost 6 bases, V lost 0 bases, and 8 bases had no gene match. The CDR3 contains 16 residues. CDR3 sequence (DNA): TGCGCCAGCAGCTTGGCCGGGACAGGGTTTCTGGATACGCAGTATTTT. Protein product: CASSLAGTGFLDTQYF.

CDR3 protein: CATSSAGTNEKLFF. CDR3 sequence (DNA): TGTGCCACCAGCAGTGCAGGGACAAATGAAAAACTGTTTTTT. This chain uses TRBV15 with TRBJ1-4, with a tentative D call TRBD1 (6 bases). The CDR3 totals 14 residues. Trimming cost V 3 bases and J 5 bases, with 10 bases left between them. Germline CDR1 and CDR2: LNHNV and YYDKDF (reference sequence).

The DNA for the CDR3 is TGTGCCAGCAGCTTTGGGGCAGGGTACTCCTACAATGAGCAGTTCTTC. Amino acid sequence: CASSFGAGYSYNEQFF. The chain couples TRBV5-6 to TRBJ2-1; the D gene is possibly TRBD1 (5 bases). V lost 2 bases to trimming and J lost 0 bases, with 12 bases between them. CDR3 size: 16 residues. Germline CDR1 is SGHDT and CDR2 is YYEEEE.

With regard to this clone: This specimen includes other DNA sequences encoding the same CDR3. The chain joins TRBV5-6 to TRBJ1-3; D unresolved. V lost 0 bases, J lost 0 bases, and 13 bases lay in between. Germline V lookup: CDR1 SGHDT, CDR2 YYEEEE. The CDR3 spans 17 residues. The CDR3 bases are TGTGCCAGCAGCTTGGGGGAAGTCAGACTCTCTGGAAACACCATATATTTT. Translating it yields CASSLGEVRLSGNTIYF.

The rearrangement links TRBV30 to TRBJ2-2; D may correspond to TRBD1 or TRBD2 (6 bases each). Trimming took 3 bases from V and 8 from J, leaving 10 bases between them. The CDR3 contains 12 residues. Germline V gene data show CDR1 as GTSNPN and CDR2 as SVGIG (reference sequence). CDR3 DNA sequence: TGTGCCTGGAGCTGGGGGGCGGGGGAGCTGTTTTTT. This gives the protein CAWSWGAGELFF.

The chain has TRBV5-6 and TRBJ1-6, with 7 bases identical to TRBD1. Per germline, CDR1 SGHDT and CDR2 YYEEEE. With 2 bases clipped from V and 6 bases from J, the junction kept 2 bases outside the gene matches. The CDR3 sequence is 14 residues long. CDR3 residues: CASSFRGINSPLHF. CDR3 nucleotide sequence: TGTGCCAGCAGCTTCAGGGGGATTAATTCACCCCTCCACTTT.

V gene TRBV6-5 combines with J gene TRBJ1-3, with unresolved D. The germline gives CDR1 MNHEY, CDR2 SVGAGI. Trimming cost V 8 bases and J 0 bases, with 8 bases left between them. This CDR3 has 13 amino acids. The CDR3 protein is CASRPGSGNTIYF. In nucleotides, the CDR3 is TGTGCCAGCCGCCCGGGCTCTGGAAACACCATATATTTT.

V usage is TRBV13 and J usage is TRBJ2-1, with 10 bases lining up with TRBD2. The CDR3 loop spans 16 amino acids. Germline V CDR1 and CDR2: PRHDT, FYEKMQ (reference sequence). V lost 1 base, J lost 3 bases, and 3 bases stayed unmatched. The CDR3 loop is CASSLVLAGDYNEQFF. CDR3 DNA sequence: TGTGCCAGCAGCTTAGTCCTAGCGGGGGACTACAATGAGCAGTTCTTC.

This chain connects TRBV2 to TRBJ1-1; perhaps TRBD1 as D (5 bases). The CDR3 totals 13 residues. Trimming removed 1 base from V and 4 bases from J, with 7 bases in between. CDR1 is SNHLY, CDR2 FYNNEI, per germline. The CDR3 DNA reads as TGTGCCAGCAGTGAAGGACAGTTCACTGAAGCTTTCTTT. Amino acids: CASSEGQFTEAFF.

CDR3 loop: CASSFSTGISSYEQYF. CDR3 DNA: TGTGCCAGCAGTTTCTCTACAGGGATTAGCTCCTACGAGCAGTACTTC. The genes are TRBV27 and TRBJ2-7; D may be TRBD1 (6 bases). Germline assignment: CDR1 MNHEY and CDR2 SMNVEV (reference sequence). This CDR3 comprises 16 residues. V was trimmed by 3 bases and J by 0 bases, leaving 15 bases between them.